The entry below describes one T cell receptor beta chain. This clonotype was seen only a few times. Its antigen target is currently unknown. No qualities accompany the bases; no much larger clone lies one base away. The library came from 5' RACE. The listed sequencing device is Illumina HiSeq 2500. A second PCR of roughly 7 to 11 cycles was performed with a sample-barcoded 5' primer and a J-beta primer mix. A template-switch 5' adaptor carrying 12 random nucleotides introduced a unique molecular identifier onto each TCR beta cDNA molecule. Each sample yielded at least 3 million CDR3-containing paired-end reads. First-strand cDNA was synthesized from all RNA with the Mint cDNA synthesis kit, primed by a TRBC-specific oligonucleotide. Following uracil-DNA glycosylase treatment, a first 18-cycle PCR with universal primers M1SS and BC2_uni_R was performed on all cDNA. Concerning the study's data processing: Each sample was normalized by randomly selecting 1 million high-quality reads, each carrying a distinct molecular identifier. Instead of being binned into consensus sequences, reads with shared molecular identifiers were discarded. CDR3 identification, clonotype clustering and error correction used MiTCR with a Q25 quality threshold and the strictest error-elimination algorithm. A nonparametric unseen species model using Euler transformation provided a lower-bound estimate of total TCR beta diversity. Using fastp at Q25 and MiXCR, TCRdb reprocessed the public reads and kept productive beta chains. One record per CDR3 amino acid sequence lists the most common genes and DNA. TCRdb's processing, not the authors', yielded these V and J calls. Here the sample has approximately 810,000 distinct CDR3 sequences; under 35% occur a single time. The ten largest account for roughly 17% of the sample.

Per the germline V gene, MGHDK is the CDR1 and SYGVNS is the CDR2. The V end gives up 8 bases and the J end 4 bases, leaving 13 bases in the junction not matched to a gene. Inclusive of the bounding cysteine and phenylalanine, the CDR3 is 15 residues long. Only the CDR3 DNA is retained, 45 bases long and in frame from the first base. Donors were 40 or so systemically healthy Caucasian individuals from Russia aged roughly 6 to 100 years. Each donor gave ten milliliters of peripheral blood, collected into EDTA-treated Vacutainer tubes. Ficoll-Paque density-gradient centrifugation was used to isolate PBMCs, with at least 6.5 million per sample. Total RNA, at least 6 micrograms per sample, was extracted from PBMCs with Trizol reagent. For every donor, an aliquot of PBMCs went through flow cytometry to measure the percentages of naive CD45RAhigh/CD27high T cells. The record originates from a study of blood T cells in healthy people across ages (dated by TCRdb to 2013 to 2016). Regarding the complete study: In model experiments, template switching captured roughly one uniquely barcoded TCR beta cDNA molecule for every two T cells. Age-related changes in TCR beta repertoire diversity were measured in the study by deep sequencing normalized with unique cDNA molecular identifiers. Donors were grouped into four age groups: young (average about 15 years), middle-aged (39), aged (around 60) and long-lived (approximately 82). Donors of different ages were randomly distributed across sequencing lanes to avoid experimental bias. The study analyzed two additional independent replicas of 1 million unique cDNA reads from the same blood draw for two donors, one aged 18 to 30 and one aged 80 or older.

Points the paper makes about the study in general: As age increased, observed TCR beta diversity per million T cells dropped in a roughly linear way, and a significant reduction was already evident by age around 41. Compared with the aged group, the long-lived group had more naive CD4+ T cells, fewer expanded clones and increased TCR diversity, suggesting age selection. Estimates of total diversity based on one million sequenced T cells were considered lower bounds and underestimates. Since profiling was done on bulk unsorted PBMCs, naive and antigen-experienced compartments could not be conclusively compared. The CMV infection status of donors was not known, potentially confounding age-related changes in expanded clonotypes. There was a strong correlation between observed TCR beta diversity and the percentage of naive T cells measured by flow cytometry.

The receptor comes from a woman older than 75 in good health. This sequence uses TRBV25-1 and TRBJ1-1, with 7 middle bases fitting TRBD1. Sequencing was carried out using blood. Here is the DNA: TGTGCCAGCCGTTACATCCGACAGGGAATCACTGAAGCTTTCTTT. It codes for CASRYIRQGITEAFF.